The 19 T cell receptor beta chains below come from one sample, sequenced in a study of T cells in tumors after PD-1 blockade. Generated by immunoSEQ multiplex PCR, the TCRdb table keeps only in-frame clones and is missing some. The repertoire holds 60,000 or so clones, with around four fifths as singletons. This specimen was PBMCs, taken before anti-PD-1 treatment. These receptors all stem from a human donor with basal cell carcinoma.

The chain is built from TRBV6-1 and TRBJ2-3; TRBD2 matches at 9 bases. CDR1 is MNHNS and CDR2 is SASEGT in the germline V gene. V trimming: 2 bases; J trimming: 4 bases; junction bases outside the gene matches: 4. This CDR3 contains 15 residues. The CDR3 DNA reads TGTGCCAGCAGTGAATCAAGCGGGGGGTCAGATACGCAGTATTTT. Translation gives CASSESSGGSDTQYF.

The V and J genes are TRBV5-1 and TRBJ2-3, with 14 bases lining up with TRBD2. Germline values: CDR1 SGHRS, CDR2 YFSETQ. Unmatched junction bases numbered 6, after V lost 4 bases and J lost 2 bases. This CDR3 has 17 residues. The CDR3 spells CASSGRGLAGDTDTQYF. The CDR3, as DNA: TGCGCCAGCAGCGGGAGGGGACTAGCGGGGGACACAGATACGCAGTATTTT.

The chain combines TRBV19 with TRBJ1-6; 10 nucleotides line up with TRBD1. J gave up 10 bases and V 2 bases, and 11 bases lay outside the gene matches. The CDR3 extends over 17 amino acids. The germline CDR1 and CDR2 sequences are LNHDA and SQIVND (reference sequence). In nucleotides, the CDR3 is TGTGCCAGTAGTATAACCGGGACAGGGGCTAAAAACTCACCCCTCCACTTT. Amino acids: CASSITGTGAKNSPLHF.

The CDR3 nucleotides are TGTGCTAGTGGCCGCCAGGGTTCTCACTCTGGAAACACCATATATTTT. Protein: CASGRQGSHSGNTIYF. The V and J genes are TRBV12-5 and TRBJ1-3; D might be TRBD1 (5 bases). The CDR3 is 16 amino acids. V gave up 6 bases and J gave up 0 bases, with 15 bases separating them. The germline V gene encodes CDR1 LGHNT and CDR2 FRNRAP.

Of note for this clone: One end of the junction does not line up with germline, which may come from a read error. This chain links TRBV16 with TRBJ1-1; possible D gene TRBD1, 5 bases. CDR1 is KGHSY, CDR2 FQNENV, per germline. This CDR3 spans 15 amino acids. CDR3 amino acids: CASSQSKTVNAEAFF. CDR3 DNA sequence: TGTGCCAGCAGCCAATCGAAGACAGTGAACGCTGAAGCTTTCTTT.

This clone appeared a few times. The chain carries TRBV7-3 and TRBJ2-3; D not certain. This CDR3 has 17 residues. The V gene lost 7 bases and the J gene lost 0 bases, with 20 bases spanning the gap. Germline V lookup: CDR1 SGHTA, CDR2 FQGTGA. This chain's CDR3 is CASKRHPYHSSTDTQYF. Here the CDR3 DNA reads TGTGCCAGCAAACGACACCCTTACCACTCTAGCACAGATACGCAGTATTTT.

The rearrangement uses TRBV3-1 (or the pseudogene TRBV3-2) and TRBJ2-1; D possibly corresponds to TRBD2 (6 bases). V dropped 3 bases and J dropped 8 bases, with 17 bases sitting between them. Looked up from germline, CDR1 is LGHDT and CDR2 is YNNKEL (reference sequence). The CDR3 sequence is 15 residues long. CDR3 residues: CASSHLLAILDEQFF. In DNA, the CDR3 is TGTGCCAGCAGCCACCTCCTAGCGATCCTGGATGAGCAGTTCTTC.

This clone was seen only once. The chain uses TRBV6-1 and TRBJ2-1, with a weak D call TRBD2 (6 bases). The CDR3 length is 16 residues. Trimming removed 4 bases at V and 5 bases at J, with 18 bases between. CDR1 and CDR2 from the germline V gene are MNHNS and SASEGT. The CDR3 nucleotides are TGTGCCAGCAGTGGACCCATGGGGGGTGGGGACAATGAGCAGTTCTTC. It is translated as CASSGPMGGGDNEQFF.

This clone has a handful of counts. V and J are TRBV7-3 and TRBJ1-1; D gene uncertain. The germline V and J ends were trimmed by 3 bases and 1 base, with 6 bases remaining between them. The CDR3 contains 13 residues. The germline gives CDR1 SGHTA, CDR2 FQGTGA. CDR3 protein: CASSLEGNTEAFF. The CDR3, as DNA: TGTGCCAGCAGCTTGGAGGGGAACACTGAAGCTTTCTTT. The variable domain in full, with the rest retrieved from reference TRBV7-3 and TRBJ1-1, is GAGVSQTPSNKVTEKGKYVELRCDPISGHTALYWYRQSLGQGPEFLIYFQGTGAADDSGLPNDRFFAVRPEGSVSTLKIQRTERGDSAVYLCASSLEGNTEAFFGQGTRLTVV.

The chain is built from TRBV21-1 and TRBJ1-2; the table assigns TRBD1, which was not confirmed against the DNA. TRBV21-1 is annotated as a pseudogene. The CDR3 length is 14 residues. The CDR3 nucleotides are TGTGCCAGCAGCAAAACCCCCGCGACAAATGGCTACACCTTC. This sequence encodes CASSKTPATNGYTF.

The chain employs TRBV7-8 and TRBJ1-1; D is perhaps TRBD1 (5 bases). The germline CDR1 and CDR2 sequences are SGHVS and FQNEAQ. The CDR3 is made up of 15 amino acids. With 1 base removed from V and 4 bases from J, the gap between germline ends came to 13 bases. The CDR3 DNA is TGTGCCAGCAGCTTAGTTGGGGCAGGGATCACTGAAGCTTTCTTT. This codes for CASSLVGAGITEAFF.

This clone occurred a few times. The chain employs TRBV5-4 and TRBJ2-7, with D possibly matching TRBD1 (7 bases). V was cut by 0 bases and J by 3 bases, with 13 bases left in between. The CDR3 has 15 amino acids. The germline gives CDR1 SGHNT, CDR2 YYREEE (reference sequence). The CDR3: CASSLDPGGLYEQYF. CDR3 in DNA: TGTGCCAGCAGCTTGGACCCAGGGGGGCTCTACGAGCAGTACTTC.

The chain recombines TRBV15 with TRBJ2-1; 7 nucleotides agree with TRBD1. Trimming cost V 8 bases and J 5 bases; bases outside gene matches: 12. The CDR3 has 15 amino acids. Germline V CDR1 and CDR2: LNHNV, YYDKDF (reference sequence). In DNA, the CDR3 is TGTGCCACCGGAAAGACAGGGATAGTGGACAATGAGCAGTTCTTC. Translated: CATGKTGIVDNEQFF. The complete variable domain, with remaining parts taken from reference TRBV15 and TRBJ2-1, reads DAMVIQNPRYQVTQFGKPVTLSCSQTLNHNVMYWYQQKSSQAPKLLFHYYDKDFNNEADTPDNFQSRRPNTSFCFLDIRSPGLGDTAMYLCATGKTGIVDNEQFFGPGTRLTVL.

The rearrangement uses TRBV6-1 and TRBJ2-4; unclear D gene. The CDR3 extends over 15 amino acids. Per the germline V gene, CDR1 is MNHNS and CDR2 is SASEGT. Trimming pared 3 bases from V and 0 bases from J, leaving 9 bases between. As DNA, the CDR3 is TGTGCCAGCAGTGATGCGTATCTAGCCAAAAACATTCAGTACTTC. Amino acids: CASSDAYLAKNIQYF.

The chain links TRBV6-6 to TRBJ2-4, with D perhaps TRBD2 (7 bases). This CDR3 comprises 15 residues. The V and J ends lost 7 bases and 0 bases respectively, with 13 bases between them. Germline CDR1 and CDR2: MNHNY and SVGAGI (reference sequence). The CDR3 nucleotides are TGTGCCAGCACTAGGGGGGGGTCAGCCAAAAACATTCAGTACTTC. The encoded protein is CASTRGGSAKNIQYF.

The rearrangement joins TRBV6-2 or TRBV6-3 to TRBJ2-3; TRBD2 might be the D (5 bases). Germline V gives CDR1 MNHEY, CDR2 SVGEGT. The CDR3 is 14 amino acids. V was clipped by 2 bases and J by 7 bases, with 13 bases between them. CDR3 coding DNA: TGTGCCAGCAGTTACGGGTCTAGCTCCTATACGCAGTATTTT. Residues: CASSYGSSSYTQYF.

The V and J genes are TRBV14 and TRBJ1-6, with D tentatively TRBD1 (5 bases). CDR1 SGHDN and CDR2 FVKESK come from the germline V gene. This CDR3 spans 17 amino acids. V shed 0 bases and J shed 5 bases, with 14 bases lying between them. DNA of the CDR3: TGTGCCAGCAGCCAAGATGTACCAGGGTGGGATAATTCACCCCTCCACTTT. Amino acids: CASSQDVPGWDNSPLHF.

The gene calls are TRBV30 and TRBJ1-4; 7 bases are shared with TRBD1. V shed 3 bases and J 8 bases; nucleotides not matched to a gene: 6. The CDR3 consists of 13 residues. Germline-derived CDR1 and CDR2 are GTSNPN and SVGIG (reference sequence). The CDR3 DNA is TGTGCCTGGAGACGGGCAGGGGGGGAAAAACTGTTTTTT. It is translated as CAWRRAGGEKLFF.

The V and J genes are TRBV29-1 and TRBJ1-2; TRBD1 agrees at 7 bases. Germline CDR1 is SQVTM and CDR2 is ANQGSEA. The CDR3 is 13 residues long. V shed 6 bases, J shed 3 bases, and the junction held 7 bases outside the gene matches. CDR3 loop: CSVSTGEYYGYTF. CDR3 sequence (DNA): TGCAGCGTCTCTACAGGGGAATACTATGGCTACACCTTC. Full variable domain (remainder filled in from reference TRBV29-1 and TRBJ1-2): SAVISQKPSRDICQRGTSLTIQCQVDSQVTMMFWYRQQPGQSLTLIATANQGSEATYESGFVIDKFPISRPNLTFSTLTVSNMSPEDSSIYLCSVSTGEYYGYTFGSGTRLTVV.